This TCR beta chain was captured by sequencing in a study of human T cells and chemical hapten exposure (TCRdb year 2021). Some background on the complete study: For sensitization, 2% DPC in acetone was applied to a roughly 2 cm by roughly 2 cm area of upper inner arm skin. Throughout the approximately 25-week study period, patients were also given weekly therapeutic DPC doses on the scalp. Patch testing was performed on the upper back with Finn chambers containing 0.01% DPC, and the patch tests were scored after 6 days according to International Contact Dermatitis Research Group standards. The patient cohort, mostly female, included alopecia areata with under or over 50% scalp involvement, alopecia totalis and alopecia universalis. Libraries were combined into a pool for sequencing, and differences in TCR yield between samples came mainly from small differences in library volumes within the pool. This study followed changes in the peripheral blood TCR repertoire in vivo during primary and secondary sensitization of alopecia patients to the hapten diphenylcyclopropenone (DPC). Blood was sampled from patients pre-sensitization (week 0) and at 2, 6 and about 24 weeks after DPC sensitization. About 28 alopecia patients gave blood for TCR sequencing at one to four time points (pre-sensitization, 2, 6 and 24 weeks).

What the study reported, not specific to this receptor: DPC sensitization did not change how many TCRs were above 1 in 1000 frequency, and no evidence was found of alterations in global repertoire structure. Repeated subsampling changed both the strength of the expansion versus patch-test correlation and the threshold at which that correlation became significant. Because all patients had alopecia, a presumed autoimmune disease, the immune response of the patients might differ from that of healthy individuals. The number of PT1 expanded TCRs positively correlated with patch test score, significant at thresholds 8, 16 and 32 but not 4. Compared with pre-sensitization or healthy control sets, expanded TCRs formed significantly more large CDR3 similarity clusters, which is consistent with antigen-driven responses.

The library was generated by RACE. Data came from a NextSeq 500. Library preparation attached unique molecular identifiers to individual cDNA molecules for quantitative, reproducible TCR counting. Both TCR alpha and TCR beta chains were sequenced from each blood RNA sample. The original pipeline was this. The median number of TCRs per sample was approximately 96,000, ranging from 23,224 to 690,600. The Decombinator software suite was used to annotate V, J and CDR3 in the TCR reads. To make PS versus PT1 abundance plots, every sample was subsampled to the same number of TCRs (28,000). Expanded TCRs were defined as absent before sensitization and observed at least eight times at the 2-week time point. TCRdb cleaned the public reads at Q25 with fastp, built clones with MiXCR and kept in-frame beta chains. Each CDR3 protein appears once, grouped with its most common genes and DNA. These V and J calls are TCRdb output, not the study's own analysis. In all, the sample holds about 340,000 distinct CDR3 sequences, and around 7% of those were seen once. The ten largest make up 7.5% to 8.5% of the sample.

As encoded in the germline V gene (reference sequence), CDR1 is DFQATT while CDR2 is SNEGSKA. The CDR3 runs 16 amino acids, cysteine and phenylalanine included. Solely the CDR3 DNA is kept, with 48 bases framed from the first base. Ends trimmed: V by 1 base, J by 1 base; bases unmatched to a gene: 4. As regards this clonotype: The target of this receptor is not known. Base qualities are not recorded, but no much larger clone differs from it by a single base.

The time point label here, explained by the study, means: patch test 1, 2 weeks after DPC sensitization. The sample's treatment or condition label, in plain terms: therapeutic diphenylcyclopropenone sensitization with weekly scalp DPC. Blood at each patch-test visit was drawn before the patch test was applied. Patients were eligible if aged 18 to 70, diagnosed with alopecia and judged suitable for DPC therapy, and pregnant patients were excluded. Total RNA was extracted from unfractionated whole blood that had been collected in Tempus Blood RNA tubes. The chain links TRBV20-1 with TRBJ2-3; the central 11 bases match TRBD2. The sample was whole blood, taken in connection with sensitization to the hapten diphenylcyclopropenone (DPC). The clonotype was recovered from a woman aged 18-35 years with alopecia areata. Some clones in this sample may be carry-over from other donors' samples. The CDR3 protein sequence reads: CSARGSGGAGTDTQYF. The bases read TGCAGTGCTAGAGGTAGCGGGGGGGCGGGCACAGATACGCAGTATTTT.